This T cell receptor beta chain stems from a study of blood T cell repertoires in COVID-19. The table came from immunoSEQ multiplex PCR; TCRdb's copy has only in-frame clones and leaves some out. There are under 200,000 clones in the sample; over 75% occur only once, and approximately 0.48% lies in the top ten. Trimming at V came to 8 bases and at J to 1 base, leaving 0 bases not matched to a gene. This CDR3 has 13 residues. Germline CDR1 MDHEN, CDR2 SYDVKM. The clonotype originates from a man aged 50 or older with acute or convalescent COVID-19. The genes are TRBV28 and TRBJ2-7, with TRBD2 matching 12 bases. Sequencing used peripheral blood. In nucleotides, the CDR3 is TGTGCCAGCGGGACTAGCGGGTCCTACGAGCAGTACGTC. Amino acids: CASGTSGSYEQYV.